The 14 T cell receptor beta chains below were found in one sample sequenced in a study of OX40 agonist ivuxolimab in advanced cancers. Repertoires were generated with immunoSEQ multiplex PCR, while TCRdb's copy carries only in-frame clones and drops some. Of about 37,000 clones in the sample, 78% are singletons; the top ten hold approximately 22%. Sequencing used CD4+ or CD8+ T cells sorted from blood, obtained in a trial of the OX40 agonist ivuxolimab. The origin of the receptors is an adult with an advanced solid tumor such as melanoma, head and neck, liver or kidney cancer.

The gene calls are TRBV18 and TRBJ2-1; 10 bases align to TRBD1. Germline CDR1 is KGHSH and CDR2 is LQKENI. After removal of 4 bases from V and 6 bases from J, the junction contained 9 bases not matched to a gene. This CDR3 has 16 residues. The CDR3: CASSLAGQGLGNEQFF. CDR3 coding DNA: TGTGCCAGCTCACTCGCGGGACAGGGGTTGGGCAATGAGCAGTTCTTC.

This rearrangement joins TRBV2 to TRBJ1-1; 9 bases fit TRBD1. Germline lookup yields CDR1 SNHLY and CDR2 FYNNEI. V dropped 8 bases and J dropped 3; count of bases not matched to a gene: 10. The CDR3 length is 15 residues. The CDR3 DNA reads as TGTGCCAGCCGCGACCGGACAGGGGCGGACACTGAAGCTTTCTTT. Amino acids: CASRDRTGADTEAFF.

This chain joins TRBV6-6 and TRBJ1-1, with TRBD1 as a possible D gene (5 bases). Germline assignment: CDR1 MNHNY and CDR2 SVGAGI (reference sequence). Trimming removed 7 bases from V and 5 bases from J, with 14 bases in between. The CDR3 has 13 amino acids. The CDR3, as DNA: TGTGCCAGCATTCTGGCAGGGTCGACTGAAGCTTTCTTT. Its translation is CASILAGSTEAFF.

Here the CDR3 reads CASSLAIQGNEQYF. The CDR3 DNA follows: TGCGCCAGCAGCTTGGCCATTCAGGGAAACGAGCAGTACTTC. V usage is TRBV5-1 and J usage is TRBJ2-7, with D possibly being TRBD1 (5 bases). CDR1 SGHRS and CDR2 YFSETQ come from the germline V gene. Trimming stripped 0 bases from V and 5 bases from J, with 12 bases between. The CDR3 runs 14 residues.

The chain employs TRBV27 and TRBJ2-1, with D unresolved. The germline CDR1 and CDR2 sequences are MNHEY and SMNVEV (reference sequence). CDR3 length: 16 residues. The ends were cut back, 4 bases at V and 0 bases at J, with 13 bases in the middle. The CDR3 sequence is CASSSRTLSSYNEQFF. The CDR3 region has the DNA TGTGCCAGCAGTTCCCGGACCCTTAGCTCCTACAATGAGCAGTTCTTC.

The CDR3 is CASSSTGTQYF. CDR3 bases: TGTGCCAGCAGCTCAACCGGGACCCAGTACTTC. The V and J genes are TRBV7-9 and TRBJ2-5; no reliable D call. This CDR3 is 11 amino acids long. Trimming took 4 bases from V and 7 from J, leaving 7 bases between them. Germline V lookup: CDR1 SEHNR, CDR2 FQNEAQ (reference sequence).

This chain connects TRBV6-5 to TRBJ2-1; a weak D match, TRBD1 (5 bases). Germline lookup yields CDR1 MNHEY and CDR2 SVGAGI. The CDR3 is 12 amino acids. The germline V and J ends were trimmed by 2 bases and 9 bases, with 8 bases remaining between them. The CDR3 coding sequence is TGTGCCAGCAGTTACGGGGCAGGTGAGCAGTTCTTC. This codes for CASSYGAGEQFF.

A few counts support this clone. The genes are TRBV4-1 and TRBJ2-7; 7 positions match TRBD1. The germline gives CDR1 MGHRA, CDR2 YSYEKL. V shed 2 bases, J shed 2 bases, and the junction held 9 bases outside the gene matches. The CDR3 is 16 residues long. The CDR3 sequence: CASSQNRDSPAYEQYF. CDR3 sequence (DNA): TGCGCCAGCAGCCAAAACCGGGACAGCCCAGCCTACGAGCAGTACTTC.

The V and J genes are TRBV7-9 and TRBJ1-6; possible D gene TRBD1, 6 bases. The germline V and J ends were trimmed by 4 bases and 7 bases, with 14 bases remaining between them. Germline V gene data show CDR1 as SEHNR and CDR2 as FQNEAQ (reference sequence). The CDR3 sequence is 15 residues long. The CDR3 sequence: CASSYSGAANSPLHF. In nucleotides, the CDR3 is TGTGCCAGCAGCTATTCAGGGGCGGCCAATTCACCCCTCCACTTT.

This sequence joins TRBV6-5 and TRBJ1-6; possible D gene TRBD1, 5 bases. The CDR3 runs 14 residues. V gave up 11 bases and J gave up 6 bases, with 17 bases separating them. Germline V gives CDR1 MNHEY, CDR2 SVGAGI. The CDR3 sequence: CAGGTRDGNSPLHF. CDR3 bases: TGTGCCGGGGGGACGCGGGACGGTAATTCACCCCTCCACTTT.

V and J are TRBV19 and TRBJ1-1; D gene ambiguous. Germline V CDR1 and CDR2: LNHDA, SQIVND (reference sequence). Trimming removed 1 base from V and 0 bases from J, with 12 bases in between. The CDR3 extends over 16 amino acids. The CDR3 protein is CASSIVIGDMNTEAFF. The CDR3 DNA sequence: TGTGCCAGTAGTATAGTGATTGGGGATATGAACACTGAAGCTTTCTTT.

The chain couples TRBV6-1 to TRBJ1-1; 7 bases agree with TRBD1. The CDR3 is 13 residues long. Germline assignment: CDR1 MNHNS and CDR2 SASEGT. The V segment lost 10 bases and the J segment 1 base; nucleotides outside the gene matches: 6. For the CDR3, the DNA is TGTGCCACCCCGGGACAGCCGAACACTGAAGCTTTCTTT. As protein: CATPGQPNTEAFF.

This clone has a single count. This rearrangement joins TRBV28 to TRBJ1-4; D might be TRBD1 (5 bases). The CDR3 is made up of 15 amino acids. Germline-derived CDR1 and CDR2 are MDHEN and SYDVKM. Trimming removed 5 bases at V and 0 bases at J, with 10 bases between. This CDR3 is CASSALGATNEKLFF. The CDR3 bases are TGTGCCAGCAGTGCCCTGGGGGCAACTAATGAAAAACTGTTTTTT.

This clone was counted a few times. The chain uses TRBV7-2 and TRBJ2-3; D might be TRBD1 (6 bases). The CDR3 has 13 residues. The V gene's germline CDR1 is SGHTA and CDR2 FQGNSA. Trimming left V 5 bases short and J 6 bases short, with 12 bases between. The CDR3 region is CASSTTQGDTQYF. In nucleotides, the CDR3 is TGTGCCAGCAGCACCACACAGGGTGATACGCAGTATTTT.